This T cell receptor (beta chain) was identified during a study of blood T cell repertoires in COVID-19 (dated by TCRdb to about 2020). In terms of the full investigation: The collaborator samples originated in the United States, Italy and Spain and spanned the acute and convalescent phases of COVID-19. The material from the prospective study consisted of cDNA or gDNA derived from T cells, B-cell-depleted T cells, or PBMCs. Subjects who had been exposed to COVID-19, were actively infected with it, or had recovered from it provided the deeply sampled blood TCRbeta repertoires that made up the dataset. A freely available public database, intended as a resource for researchers studying the immune response to SARS-CoV-2, is where the repertoires were released. Samples were obtained from the ongoing ImmuneRACE study (first 160 participants) and from 1,254 subjects provided by 6 global collaborators. Nearly every sample came with metadata listing a de-identified subject ID, COVID-19 status, age in years and sex. HLA class I and class II types, where available, came from metadata supplied by the sample provider rather than from assay-based typing. Beyond this particular receptor, the publication reports: Clinical and demographic metadata were provided uncurated, with the amount varying by source and participant.

Concerning this clone: There is no known antigen for this receptor. Base qualities are not at hand, and no much larger clone is one base apart.

The CDR3 covers 21 residues, taking in both the cysteine and the phenylalanine. Left in the record is the CDR3 DNA by itself, 63 bases read in frame from the first base. The immunoSEQ Assay, a bias-controlled multiplex PCR, was used to amplify TCRbeta CDR3 regions from genomic DNA. Processing in the source paper ran as follows. The number of nucleated cells in each sample was estimated from the amplification of reference gene primers within the assay. To quantify the absolute abundance of each unique TCRbeta CDR3 rearrangement, sequence reads were collapsed and filtered. For each sample, productive Simpson clonality was calculated as the square root of Simpson's diversity index over productive rearrangements. TCRdb retrieved this table from immuneACCESS and kept in-frame rearrangements only. Not all clones are present; in checked studies, unresolved V genes account for under half, and no reason is known for the remainder. The V and J calls and clone size come from that table; D and trimming were worked out from the DNA. The sample table lists roughly 150,000 clones, around 87% of them with a count of one. Around 6.5% of the sample rests with the top ten.

The collaborating institutions used their own protocols to collect whole blood in K2EDTA tubes. For TCRbeta analysis, collaborator samples were shipped as frozen whole blood, as isolated PBMCs, or as DNA extracted from either sample type. Sequencing was performed on peripheral blood. This receptor chain uses TRBV12-2 and TRBJ2-2; the table names TRBD2, a call not compared with the DNA. TRBV12-2 constitutes a pseudogene. The TCR comes from a man older than 75 with acute or convalescent COVID-19. In nucleotides, the sequence is TGTGCAAGTCGCGATATAGGGGAGGGGACCCTCCTAATCGCGAACACCGGGGAGCTGTTTTTT. This is translated as CASRDIGEGTLLIANTGELFF.